This T cell receptor (beta chain) was identified in a study of blood T cells in healthy people across ages. Study conclusions and caveats: Among long-lived donors, naive CD4+ cells were more numerous and diversity higher than in aged donors.

Primed by a sample-barcoded 5' primer and a J-beta primer mix, a second PCR proceeded for about 7 to 11 cycles. All cDNA molecules were each tagged by a template-switch adaptor with 12 random nucleotides. MiXCR, run by TCRdb on the 5' RACE reads, gives a single entry per CDR3 protein. The sample holds more than 550,000 distinct CDR3 sequences, 22% seen once. This CDR3 has 12 amino acids. V gave up 5 bases and J gave up 6 bases, with 13 bases separating them. Germline assignment: CDR1 SQVTM and CDR2 ANQGSEA. For every donor, a draw yielded approximately 9.8 milliliters of peripheral blood. This clonotype was seen a handful of times. Its antigen is unknown.

This sequence originates from a man in his sixties or seventies in good health. This rearrangement joins TRBV29-1 to TRBJ1-2; maybe TRBD1 (5 bases). Sequencing was carried out using blood. The CDR3 DNA reads as TGCAGCGTTCCAGGCCGGGGGAATGGCTACACCTTC. Its translation: CSVPGRGNGYTF.